The sequence of this T cell receptor (beta chain) was determined in a study of blood T cell repertoires in COVID-19. Study summary: Whether acute or convalescent, the COVID-19 samples came from the United States, Italy and Spain.

The protocol was immunoSEQ multiplex PCR, while the TCRdb copy is restricted to in-frame clones and leaves out a portion. The data hold around 300,000 clones, with 87% observed a single time. Germline lookup yields CDR1 MNHEY and CDR2 SVGAGI. This CDR3 has 16 amino acids. V lost 0 bases to trimming and J lost 3 bases, with 12 bases between them. Material: peripheral blood. The V gene is TRBV6-5, the J gene TRBJ2-1; D might be TRBD2 (6 bases). The TCR was taken from a young man with active or convalescent COVID-19. This CDR3 is CASSYSPGVNYNEQFF. In DNA, the CDR3 is TGTGCCAGCAGTTACTCCCCGGGGGTGAACTACAATGAGCAGTTCTTC.